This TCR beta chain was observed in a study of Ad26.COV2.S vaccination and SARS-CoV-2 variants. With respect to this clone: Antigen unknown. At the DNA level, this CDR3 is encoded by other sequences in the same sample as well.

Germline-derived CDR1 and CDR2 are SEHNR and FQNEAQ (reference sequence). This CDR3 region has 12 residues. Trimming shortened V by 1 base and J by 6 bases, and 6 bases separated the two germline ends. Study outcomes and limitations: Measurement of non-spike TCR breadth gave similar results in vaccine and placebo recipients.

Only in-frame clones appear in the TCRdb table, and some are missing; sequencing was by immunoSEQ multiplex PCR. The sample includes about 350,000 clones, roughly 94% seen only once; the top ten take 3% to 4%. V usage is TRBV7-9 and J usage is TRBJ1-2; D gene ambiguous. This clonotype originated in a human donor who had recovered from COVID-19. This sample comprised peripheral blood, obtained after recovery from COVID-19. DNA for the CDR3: TGTGCCAGCAGCTTAGGAAGGGATGGCTACACCTTC. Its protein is CASSLGRDGYTF.